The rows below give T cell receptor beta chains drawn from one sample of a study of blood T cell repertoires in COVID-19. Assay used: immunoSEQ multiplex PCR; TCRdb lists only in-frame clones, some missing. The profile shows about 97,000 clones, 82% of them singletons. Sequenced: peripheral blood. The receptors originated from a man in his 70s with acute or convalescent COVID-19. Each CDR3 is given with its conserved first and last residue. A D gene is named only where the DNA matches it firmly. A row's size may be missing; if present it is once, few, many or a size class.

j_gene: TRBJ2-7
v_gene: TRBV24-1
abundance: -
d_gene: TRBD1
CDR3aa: CATSETGTGLREQYF
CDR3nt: TGTGCCACCAGTGAGACCGGGACAGGGCTGCGCGAGCAGTACTTC

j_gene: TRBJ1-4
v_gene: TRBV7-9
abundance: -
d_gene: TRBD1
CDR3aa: CASSLIQGETNEKLFF
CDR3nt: TGTGCCAGCAGCTTAATCCAGGGGGAAACTAATGAAAAACTGTTTTTT

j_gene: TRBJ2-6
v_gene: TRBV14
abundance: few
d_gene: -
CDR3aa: CASSQGSYSGANVLTF
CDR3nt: TGTGCCAGCAGCCAAGGCTCCTACTCTGGGGCCAACGTCCTGACTTTC

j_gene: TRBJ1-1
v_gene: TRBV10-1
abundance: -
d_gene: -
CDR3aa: CASSEFQQGPEAFF
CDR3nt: TGCGCCAGCAGTGAGTTTCAACAGGGACCAGAAGCTTTCTTT

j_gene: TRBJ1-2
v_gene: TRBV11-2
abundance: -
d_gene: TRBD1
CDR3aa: CASSLETGNGYTF
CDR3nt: TGTGCCAGCAGCTTAGAGACAGGGAATGGCTACACCTTC

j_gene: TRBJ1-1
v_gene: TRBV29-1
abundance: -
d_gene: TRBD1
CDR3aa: CSVVTGGSDTEAFF
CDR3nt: TGCAGCGTTGTCACAGGGGGCTCGGACACTGAAGCTTTCTTT

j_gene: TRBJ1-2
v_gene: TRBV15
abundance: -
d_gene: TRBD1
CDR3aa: CATSRTPDRGKNYGYTF
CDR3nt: TGTGCCACCAGCAGAACGCCTGACAGGGGAAAAAACTATGGCTACACCTTC

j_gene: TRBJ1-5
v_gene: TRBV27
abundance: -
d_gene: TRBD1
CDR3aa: CASSQEGAGIINQPQHF
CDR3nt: TGTGCCAGCAGTCAAGAGGGGGCAGGTATCATCAATCAGCCCCAGCATTTT

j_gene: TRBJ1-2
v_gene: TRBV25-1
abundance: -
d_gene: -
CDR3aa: CASRGRVNYGYTF
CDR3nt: TGTGCCAGCCGTGGGCGGGTTAACTATGGCTACACCTTC

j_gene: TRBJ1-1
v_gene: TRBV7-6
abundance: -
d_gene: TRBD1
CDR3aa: CASSSRTGSDTEAFF
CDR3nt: TGTGCCAGCAGCTCTAGGACAGGGTCGGACACTGAAGCTTTCTTT

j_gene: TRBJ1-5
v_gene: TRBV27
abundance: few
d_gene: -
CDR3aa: CASSFRENSNQPQHF
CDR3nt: TGTGCCAGCAGTTTTAGGGAGAATAGCAATCAGCCCCAGCATTTT

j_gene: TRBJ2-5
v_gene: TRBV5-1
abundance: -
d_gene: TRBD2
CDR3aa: CASSQRGAGTETQYF
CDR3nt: TGCGCCAGCAGCCAGCGGGGAGCAGGGACGGAGACCCAGTACTTC

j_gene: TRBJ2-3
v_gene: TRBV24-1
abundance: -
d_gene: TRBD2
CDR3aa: CATSDPKAGAMDTQYF
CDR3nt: TGTGCCACCAGTGACCCCAAAGCGGGAGCAATGGATACGCAGTATTTT

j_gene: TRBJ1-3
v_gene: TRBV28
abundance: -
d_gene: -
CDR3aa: CASMTGPSGNTIYF
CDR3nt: TGTGCCAGCATGACAGGTCCTTCTGGAAACACCATATATTTT

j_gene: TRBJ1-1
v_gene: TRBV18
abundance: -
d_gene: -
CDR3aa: CASSNDRSRGPATEAFF
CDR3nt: TGTGCCAGCTCTAACGACAGGTCCCGAGGCCCGGCCACTGAAGCTTTCTTT

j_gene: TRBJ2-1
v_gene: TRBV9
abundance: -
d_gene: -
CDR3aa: CASSATGDSYNEQFF
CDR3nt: TGTGCCAGCAGCGCTACCGGGGACTCCTACAATGAGCAGTTCTTC

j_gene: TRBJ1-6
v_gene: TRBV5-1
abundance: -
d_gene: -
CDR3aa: CASSLVQSNYNSPLHF
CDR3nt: TGCGCCAGCAGCTTGGTCCAGTCCAACTATAATTCACCCCTCCACTTT